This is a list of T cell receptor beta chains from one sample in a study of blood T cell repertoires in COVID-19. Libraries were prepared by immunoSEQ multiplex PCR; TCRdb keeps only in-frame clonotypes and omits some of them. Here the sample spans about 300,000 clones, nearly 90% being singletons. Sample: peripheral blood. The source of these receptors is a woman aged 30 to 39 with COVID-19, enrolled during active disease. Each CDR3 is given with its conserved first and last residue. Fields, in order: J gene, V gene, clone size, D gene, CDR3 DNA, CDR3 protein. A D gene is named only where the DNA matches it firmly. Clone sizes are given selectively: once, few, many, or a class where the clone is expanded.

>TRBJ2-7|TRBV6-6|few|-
TGTGCCAGCAGTTCCCCGAATGAGAACTACGAGCAGTACTTC
CASSSPNENYEQYF
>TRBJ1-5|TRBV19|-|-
TGTGCCAGTAGTCCGAGAGATAGCAATCAGCCCCAGCATTTT
CASSPRDSNQPQHF
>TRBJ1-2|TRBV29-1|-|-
TGCAGCGTTGAAGATCAAGGGGAAAAGTACTATGGCTACACCTTC
CSVEDQGEKYYGYTF
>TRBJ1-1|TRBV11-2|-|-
TGTGCCAGCAGCTTAGTAACGGGAGCTTTCTTT
CASSLVTGAFF
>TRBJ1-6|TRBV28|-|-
TGTGCCAGCAGCACTACAGGGTTACGGTCACCCCTCCACTTT
CASSTTGLRSPLHF
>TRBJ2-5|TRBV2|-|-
TGTGCCAGCAGCGTACACCCAGGAGAGACCCAGTACTTC
CASSVHPGETQYF
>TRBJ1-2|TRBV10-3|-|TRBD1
TGTGCCATCAGGGGGGACAGTTATGGCTACACCTTC
CAIRGDSYGYTF
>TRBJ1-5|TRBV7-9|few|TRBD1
TGTGCCAGCAGCTTGACAGGGAACAATCAGCCCCAGCATTTT
CASSLTGNNQPQHF
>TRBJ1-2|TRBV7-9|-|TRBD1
TGTGCCAGCAGTAGTACAGGGGAGCCTAACTATGGCTACACCTTC
CASSSTGEPNYGYTF
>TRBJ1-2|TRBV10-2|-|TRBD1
TGCGCCAGCACCGACAGGGTCCATGGCTACACCTTC
CASTDRVHGYTF
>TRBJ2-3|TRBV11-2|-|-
TGTGCCAGCAGCGACGGGGTACGCACAGATACGCAGTATTTT
CASSDGVRTDTQYF
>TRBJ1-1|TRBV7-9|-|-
TGTGCCAGCAGCCCGCCACTTAACACTGAAGCTTTCTTT
CASSPPLNTEAFF
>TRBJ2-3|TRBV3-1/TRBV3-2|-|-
TGTGCCAGCAGCCAACAAACTAGCACAGATACGCAGTATTTT
CASSQQTSTDTQYF
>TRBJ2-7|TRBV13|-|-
TGTGCCAGCAGCTCTCGAAGGGGGGGCCCAGGGTCCTACGAGCAGTACTTC
CASSSRRGGPGSYEQYF
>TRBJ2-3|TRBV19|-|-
TGTGCCAGTAGTATAACGGCAGATACGCAGTATTTT
CASSITADTQYF
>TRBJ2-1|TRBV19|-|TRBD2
TGTGCCAGTAGTATAGGCGGGGGGAATGAGCAGTTCTTC
CASSIGGGNEQFF
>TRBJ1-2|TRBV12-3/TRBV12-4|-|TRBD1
TGTGCCAGCAGGGCCGGGACAGGTTATGGCTACACCTTC
CASRAGTGYGYTF
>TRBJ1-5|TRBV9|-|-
TGTGCCAGCAGCGCGGGGGGGCGATCATGGGACAATCAGCCCCAGCATTTT
CASSAGGRSWDNQPQHF
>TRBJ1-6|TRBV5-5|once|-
TGTGCCAGCAGCAACAGAGCAGGGGTTCCCCTCCACTTT
CASSNRAGVPLHF
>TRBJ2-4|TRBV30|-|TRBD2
TGTGCCTGGAGTGAGACGGGGGGAGACATTCAGTACTTC
CAWSETGGDIQYF
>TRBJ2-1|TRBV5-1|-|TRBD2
TGCGCCAGCAGCTCTCCGGGGGGGCTGGCTGAGCAGTTCTTC
CASSSPGGLAEQFF
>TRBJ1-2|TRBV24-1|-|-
TGTGCCACCAGTGATTTTGGCCATAACTATGGCTACACCTTC
CATSDFGHNYGYTF
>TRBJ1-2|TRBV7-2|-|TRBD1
TGTGCCAGCAGCTGGGGACAGGCCGCCTATGGCTACACCTTC
CASSWGQAAYGYTF
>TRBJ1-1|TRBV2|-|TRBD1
TGTGCCAGCAATAGACAGGGATCAGCTGAAGCTTTCTTT
CASNRQGSAEAFF
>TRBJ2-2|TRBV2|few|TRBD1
TGTGCCAGCATGGGGTTAGGGGGCCCCGGGGAGCTGTTTTTT
CASMGLGGPGELFF
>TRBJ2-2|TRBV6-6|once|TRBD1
TGTGCCAGCAGTCCGCCGGGACAGGGGGCGCCGGGCACCGGGGAGCTGTTTTTT
CASSPPGQGAPGTGELFF
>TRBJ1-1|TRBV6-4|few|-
TGTGCCAGCAGTGTCAGGGCGAACACTGAAGCTTTCTTT
CASSVRANTEAFF
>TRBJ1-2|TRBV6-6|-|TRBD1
TGTGCCAGCAGAGTACAGGGGGCGAAGCACGGCTACACCTTC
CASRVQGAKHGYTF
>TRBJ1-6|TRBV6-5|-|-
TGTGCCAGCAAGACGTGGGCTAATTCACCCCTCCACTTT
CASKTWANSPLHF
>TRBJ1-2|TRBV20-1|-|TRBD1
TGCAGTGTCGACAGGGGCGGCTACACCTTC
CSVDRGGYTF
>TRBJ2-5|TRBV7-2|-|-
TGTGCCAGCAGCTTAGTGGGGGGAACCTTCCAAGAGACCCAGTACTTC
CASSLVGGTFQETQYF
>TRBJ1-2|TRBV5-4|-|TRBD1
TGTGCCAGCAGCTCACAGGGGGTAGTTTTCTACACCTTC
CASSSQGVVFYTF
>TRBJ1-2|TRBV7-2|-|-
TGTGCCAGCAGCCCGGACACCCTAAACTATGGCTACACCTTC
CASSPDTLNYGYTF
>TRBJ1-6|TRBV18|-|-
TGTGCCAGCTCACCCGAACAGGGTTGGAAAATGTCACCCCTCCACTTT
CASSPEQGWKMSPLHF
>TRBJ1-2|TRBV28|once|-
TGTGCCAGCAGTTTCTCAGGGATCGACCCCGGCTACACCTTC
CASSFSGIDPGYTF
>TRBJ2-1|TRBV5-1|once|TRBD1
TGCGCCAGCAGCTTGGGATCGGGGACAGGGCAAGGTGTCTTC
CASSLGSGTGQGVF
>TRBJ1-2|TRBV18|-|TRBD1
TGTGCCAGCTCACCTACAGGGGGCCTCAACTATGGCTACACCTTC
CASSPTGGLNYGYTF
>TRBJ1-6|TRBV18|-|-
TGTGCCAGCTCACCGGCAGGGTCTTCACCCCTCCACTTT
CASSPAGSSPLHF
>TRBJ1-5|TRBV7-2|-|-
TGTGCCAGCAGCTTAGACAGGTCTCAGCCCCAGCATTTT
CASSLDRSQPQHF
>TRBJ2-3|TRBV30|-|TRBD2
TGTGCCTGGAGGGAGGGACTAGCGGGGTCCGATACGCAGTATTTT
CAWREGLAGSDTQYF
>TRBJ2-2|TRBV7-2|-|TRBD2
TGTGCCAGCAGCTTAGTTGCGGGGGAGAACACCGGGGAGCTGTTTTTT
CASSLVAGENTGELFF
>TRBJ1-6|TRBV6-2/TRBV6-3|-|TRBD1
TGTGCCAGCAGTTATTTGGGGAACAGGGGGAAACGGGCACCCCTCCACTTT
CASSYLGNRGKRAPLHF
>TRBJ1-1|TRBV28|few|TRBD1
TGTGCCAGCACAGACAGGGGGCATGTCGACACTGAAGCTTTCTTT
CASTDRGHVDTEAFF
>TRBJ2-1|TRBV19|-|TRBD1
TGTGCCAGTGCGACAGGGGTCGATGAGCAGTTCTTC
CASATGVDEQFF
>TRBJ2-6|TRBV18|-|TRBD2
TGTGCCAGCTCACGGATTAGCGGGGTCTCTGGGGCCAACGTCCTGACTTTC
CASSRISGVSGANVLTF
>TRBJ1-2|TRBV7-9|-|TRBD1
TGTGCCAGCAGCTTCCCCGGACAGGGTGGTGGCTACACCTTC
CASSFPGQGGGYTF
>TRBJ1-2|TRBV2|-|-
TGTGCCAGCAGTGAAGCGGTCGGGAACTATGGCTACACCTTC
CASSEAVGNYGYTF
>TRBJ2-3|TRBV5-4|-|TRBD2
TGTGCCAGCAGCTTCCGGACTAGCGGGGGTGATACGCAGTATTTT
CASSFRTSGGDTQYF
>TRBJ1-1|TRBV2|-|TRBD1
TGTGCCAGCACGACAGGGGGGAACACTGAAGCTTTCTTT
CASTTGGNTEAFF
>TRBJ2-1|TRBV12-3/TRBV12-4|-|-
TGTGCCAGCAGCTATCAGGGGTGGGATGAGCAGTTCTTC
CASSYQGWDEQFF
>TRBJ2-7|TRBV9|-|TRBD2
TGTGCCAGCAGCGTAGGTCCTGGGACTAGCGTCTACGAGCAGTACTTC
CASSVGPGTSVYEQYF